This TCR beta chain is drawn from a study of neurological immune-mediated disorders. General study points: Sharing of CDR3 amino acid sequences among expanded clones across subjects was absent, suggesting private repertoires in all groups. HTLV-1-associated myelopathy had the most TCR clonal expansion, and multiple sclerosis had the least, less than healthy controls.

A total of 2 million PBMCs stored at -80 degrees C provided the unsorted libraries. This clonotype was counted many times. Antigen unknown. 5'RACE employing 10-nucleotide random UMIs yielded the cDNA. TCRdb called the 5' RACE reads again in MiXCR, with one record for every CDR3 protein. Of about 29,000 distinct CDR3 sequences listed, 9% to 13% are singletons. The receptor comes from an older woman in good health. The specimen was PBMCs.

For the CDR3, the DNA is TGCAGTGCTAGAGCCGTGGGGGCTAGCGGGGTCATTCCTGACGAGCAGTACTTC. This gives the protein CSARAVGASGVIPDEQYF. The V and J genes are TRBV20-1 and TRBJ2-7; 9 nucleotides agree with TRBD2. J gave up 5 bases and V 1 base, and 18 bases lay outside the gene matches. Germline values: CDR1 DFQATT, CDR2 SNEGSKA (reference sequence). The CDR3 is made up of 18 amino acids.